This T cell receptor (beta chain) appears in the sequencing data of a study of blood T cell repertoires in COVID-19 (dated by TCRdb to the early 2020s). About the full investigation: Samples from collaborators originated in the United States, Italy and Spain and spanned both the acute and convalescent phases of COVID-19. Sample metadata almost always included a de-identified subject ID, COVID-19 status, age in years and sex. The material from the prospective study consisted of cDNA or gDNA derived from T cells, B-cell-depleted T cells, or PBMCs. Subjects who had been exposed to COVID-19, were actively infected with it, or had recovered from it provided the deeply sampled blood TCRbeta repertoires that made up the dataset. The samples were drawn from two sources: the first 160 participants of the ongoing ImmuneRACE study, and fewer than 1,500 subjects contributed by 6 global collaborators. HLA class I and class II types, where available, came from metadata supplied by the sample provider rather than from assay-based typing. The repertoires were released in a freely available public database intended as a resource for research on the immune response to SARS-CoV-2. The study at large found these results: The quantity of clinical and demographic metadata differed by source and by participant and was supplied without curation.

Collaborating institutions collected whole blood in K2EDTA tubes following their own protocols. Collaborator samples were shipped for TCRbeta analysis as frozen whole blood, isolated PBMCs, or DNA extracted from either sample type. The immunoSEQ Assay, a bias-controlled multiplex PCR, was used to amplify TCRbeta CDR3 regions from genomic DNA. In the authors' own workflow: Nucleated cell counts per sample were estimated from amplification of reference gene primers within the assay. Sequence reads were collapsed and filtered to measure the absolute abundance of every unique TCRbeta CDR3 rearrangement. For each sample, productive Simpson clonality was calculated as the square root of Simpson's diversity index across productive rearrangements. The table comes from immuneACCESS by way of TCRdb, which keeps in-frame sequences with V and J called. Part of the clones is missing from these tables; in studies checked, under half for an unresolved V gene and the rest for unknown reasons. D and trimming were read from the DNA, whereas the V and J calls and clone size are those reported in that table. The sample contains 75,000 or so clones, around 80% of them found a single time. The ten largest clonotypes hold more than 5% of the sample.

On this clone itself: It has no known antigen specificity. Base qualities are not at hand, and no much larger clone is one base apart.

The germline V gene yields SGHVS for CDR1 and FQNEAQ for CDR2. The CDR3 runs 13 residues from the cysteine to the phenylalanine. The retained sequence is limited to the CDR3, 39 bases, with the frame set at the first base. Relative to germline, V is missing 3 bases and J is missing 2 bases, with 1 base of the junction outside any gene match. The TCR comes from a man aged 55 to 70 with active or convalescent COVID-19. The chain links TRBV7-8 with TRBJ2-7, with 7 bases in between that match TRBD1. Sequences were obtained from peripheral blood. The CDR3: CASSFGQAYEQYF. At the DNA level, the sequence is TGTGCCAGCAGCTTCGGACAGGCCTACGAGCAGTACTTC.